A single T cell receptor (beta chain) is shown here with its context. This clonotype was detected many times. Its antigen specificity is not known. Nothing much larger sits one base from this clone, and base qualities are not available. Stable Graves' hyperthyroidism was defined as the absence of progression to ophthalmopathy over 18 months of follow-up. The hyperthyroidism patients were between 18 and 65 years old and newly diagnosed, with a disease duration of less than 2 months. Exclusion was applied to patients with uncontrolled infections, other autoimmune diseases, pregnancy or lactation. Clinical symptoms, serum thyroxine and TRAb, thyroid ultrasound, and orbital computed tomography formed the basis for the diagnoses. PBMCs were separated from roughly 10 ml of fresh peripheral blood using Ficoll-Paque density gradient centrifugation. Trizol reagent was used to extract total RNA, and RNA quality was then checked on an Agilent 2100 Bioanalyzer.

The TCR beta CDR3 regions were amplified from the RNA transcripts. The first round of RT-PCR for the TCR CDR3 was performed with the HTBI primer set and the Qiagen OneStep RT-PCR kit. Libraries were constructed in a second round of multiplex PCR, after which size selection and purification were carried out. Paired-end sequencing of the libraries was performed with 100 bp reads on an Illumina HiSeq2000. As for how the authors treated the data: Raw data were processed with SOAPnuke, discarding reads with adapters, uncalled bases, mean Phred below 15, or no exact constant-primer or identifier match. High-quality paired reads were merged with COPE v1.2.5, and unique nucleotide sequences were defined as clonotypes. Clonotypes were aligned to IMGT TRBV, TRBD and TRBJ reference segments using MiTCR v1.1. The analysis included only V-J combinations with a frequency above 0.0001, which together covered approximately 99% of the repertoires. A TCS score was defined as the ratio of F50 (clonal expansion) to E x V (chaos), with BLOSUM62-based TCRdist applied between CDR3 peptides within each V-J. Welch's t-statistics and random forest reduced 450 to 600 V-J features to around 14, which were used in a naive Bayes classifier (R e1071). TCRdb cleaned the public reads at Q25 with fastp, built clones with MiXCR and kept in-frame beta chains. Rows merge per CDR3 protein into single entries with the most common DNA and genes. TCRdb's processing, not the authors', yielded these V and J calls. Present in this sample are about 200,000 distinct CDR3 sequences, 17% of which were seen just once. Under 65% of the sample is in the top ten clones.

The entry originates in a study of T cells in Graves' hyperthyroidism and ophthalmopathy (dated 2019 in TCRdb). Study-level background: Peripheral blood samples were taken at the time of initial diagnosis, prior to any treatment. TCR V-J signatures able to tell the groups apart were searched for in a discovery cohort of 90 to 100 patients, of whom roughly 42 had Graves' ophthalmopathy and 55 to 65 had stable Graves' hyperthyroidism. Prospective prediction of ophthalmopathy was tested in an independent validation cohort of 18 to 20 hyperthyroidism patients and approximately 17 patients who later progressed to ophthalmopathy. The roughly 91 discovery patients were randomly divided into training and test sets at a 7:3 ratio. In several Graves' hyperthyroidism patients, the study also compared T-cell repertoires from thyroid tissue with T-cell repertoires from blood. Once sampling was done, hyperthyroidism patients were given methimazole at a starting dose of 30 mg daily, whereas ophthalmopathy patients were given high-dose intravenous methylprednisolone. TCR Vbeta CDR3 sequencing of roughly 140 peripheral blood samples (approximately 44 ophthalmopathy, 75 hyperthyroidism and approximately 17 progressor patients) is reported in the paper.

What the research found in general, with its limitations: Most expanded thyroid clonotypes (frequency above 0.001) were also detected in blood, suggesting blood repertoires may reflect thyroid immune responses. In validation, the model predicted progression to ophthalmopathy with about 71% sensitivity and approximately 78% specificity, a median of around six months before onset. Sample size was not statistically predetermined, and blinding of investigators to group allocation was not performed. Ophthalmopathy was separated from stable hyperthyroidism by a 13 V-J signature model, with over 85% sensitivity and about 81% specificity obtained in cross-validation and 80%/75% obtained in testing.

The germline ends are 16 bases apart after V is trimmed by 5 bases and J by 5 bases. According to the germline V gene, CDR1 reads SGHTA and CDR2 reads FQGNSA. The CDR3 sequence holds 15 residues, the cysteine and phenylalanine included. Left in the record is the CDR3 DNA by itself, 45 bases read in frame from the first base. Sample: blood. The V and J segments used are TRBV7-2 and TRBJ2-1; the D gene cannot be resolved reliably. The sequence came from a middle-aged man with Graves' hyperthyroidism. The DNA is as follows: TGTGCCAGCAGCCCGCCCATTACTAAACACAATGAGCAGTTCTTC. This codes for CASSPPITKHNEQFF.